The clone carrying this TCR beta chain was observed a handful of times. No antigen is known for it. Using RNA template, CDR3s of TCR alpha and beta were amplified with iRepertoire arm-PCR. In TCRdb, the multiplex PCR reads were re-called with MiXCR into one record per CDR3 protein. The table records more than 100,000 distinct CDR3 sequences, about 28% of them present only once. This CDR3 comprises 16 residues. Deletions cut 0 bases from V and 4 bases from J, with 15 bases between. CDR1 is LGHNA, CDR2 YNFKEQ, per germline. This sample is part of a study of glioma-infiltrating T cells. General study results and limits: Only very few CDR3 sequences appeared in both tissue and blood.

Sequenced input: glioma tissue, nonneoplastic brain tissue, or PBMCs (not recorded which). The receptor's source is a human donor with low-grade glioma or glioblastoma, undergoing nonglioma brain surgery, or in good health (not recorded which). The rearrangement uses TRBV4-2 and TRBJ1-2, with D unclear. CDR3 protein: CASSQEVRDSIYGYTF. CDR3 nucleotide sequence: TGTGCCAGCAGCCAAGAAGTACGAGACTCCATCTATGGCTACACCTTC.